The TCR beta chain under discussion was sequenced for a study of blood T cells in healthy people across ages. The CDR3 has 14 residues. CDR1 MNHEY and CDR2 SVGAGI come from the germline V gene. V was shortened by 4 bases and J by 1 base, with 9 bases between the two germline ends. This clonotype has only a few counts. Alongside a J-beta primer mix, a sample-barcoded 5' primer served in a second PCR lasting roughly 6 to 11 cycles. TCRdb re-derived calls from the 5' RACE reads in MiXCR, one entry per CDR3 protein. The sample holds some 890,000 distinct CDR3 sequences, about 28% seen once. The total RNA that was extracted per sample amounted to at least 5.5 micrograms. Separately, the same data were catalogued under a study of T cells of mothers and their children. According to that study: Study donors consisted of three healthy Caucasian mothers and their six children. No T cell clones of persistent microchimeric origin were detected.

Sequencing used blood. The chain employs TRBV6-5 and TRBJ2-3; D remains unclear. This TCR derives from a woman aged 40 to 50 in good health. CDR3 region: CASSSTYGTDTQYF. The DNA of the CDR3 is TGTGCCAGCAGTTCTACTTACGGCACAGATACGCAGTATTTT.